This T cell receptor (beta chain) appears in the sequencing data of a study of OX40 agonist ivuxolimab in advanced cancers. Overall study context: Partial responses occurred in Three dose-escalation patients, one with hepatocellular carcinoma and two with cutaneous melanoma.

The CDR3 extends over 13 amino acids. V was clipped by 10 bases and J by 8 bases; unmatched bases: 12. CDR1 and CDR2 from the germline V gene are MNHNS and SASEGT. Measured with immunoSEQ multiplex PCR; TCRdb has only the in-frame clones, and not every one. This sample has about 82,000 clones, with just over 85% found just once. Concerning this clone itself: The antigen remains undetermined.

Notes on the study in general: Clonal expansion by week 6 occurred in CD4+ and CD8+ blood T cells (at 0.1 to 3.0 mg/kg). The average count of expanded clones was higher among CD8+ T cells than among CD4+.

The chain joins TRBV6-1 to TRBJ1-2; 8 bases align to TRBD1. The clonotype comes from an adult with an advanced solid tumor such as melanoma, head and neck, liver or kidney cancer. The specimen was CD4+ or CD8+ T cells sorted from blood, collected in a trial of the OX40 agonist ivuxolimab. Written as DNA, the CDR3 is TGTGCCACAACCGGGACAGGAAAAGACGGCTACACCTTC. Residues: CATTGTGKDGYTF.